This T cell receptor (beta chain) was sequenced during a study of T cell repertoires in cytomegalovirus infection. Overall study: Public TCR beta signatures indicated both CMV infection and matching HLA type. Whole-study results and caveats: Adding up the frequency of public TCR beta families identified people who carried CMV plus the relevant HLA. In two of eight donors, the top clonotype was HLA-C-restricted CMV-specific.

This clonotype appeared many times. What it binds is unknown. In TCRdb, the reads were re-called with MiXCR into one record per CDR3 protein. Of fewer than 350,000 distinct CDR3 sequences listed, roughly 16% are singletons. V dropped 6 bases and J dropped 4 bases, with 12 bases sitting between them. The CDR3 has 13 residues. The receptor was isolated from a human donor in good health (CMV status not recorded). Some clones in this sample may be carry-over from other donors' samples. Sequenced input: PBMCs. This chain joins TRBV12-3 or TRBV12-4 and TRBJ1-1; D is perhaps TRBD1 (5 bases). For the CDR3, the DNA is TGTGCCAGCAGCCTGGGGCGACTCACTGAAGCTTTCTTT. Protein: CASSLGRLTEAFF.